This TCR beta chain comes out of a study of cytomegalovirus exposure and HLA in healthy donors. CDR3 length: 15 residues. V shed 8 bases and J 4 bases; nucleotides not matched to a gene: 9. Germline assignment: CDR1 MNHNS and CDR2 SASEGT. Details on this clone: What it recognizes is unknown.

Overall study findings and caveats: Upon later analysis, TCR association rates were observed to vary by HLA locus, being highest for DRB1 and lowest for HLA-C.

The PCR made use of 60 Vbeta and 13 Jbeta primers. Produced via immunoSEQ multiplex PCR; TCRdb's table is partial and in-frame only. The data contain fewer than 95,000 clones, around 75% of them singletons. The gene calls are TRBV6-1 and TRBJ2-2, with 8 bases lining up with TRBD1. This clonotype originated in a man aged 40-50 years in good health and CMV-seronegative. Sequencing was done on a sample of PBMCs. The CDR3 DNA is TGTGCCAGCGGGGGACAGGTGAGGGGCACCGGGGAGCTGTTTTTT. Its translation: CASGGQVRGTGELFF.